Presented here are 22 T cell receptor beta chains from one specimen sequenced in a study of blood T cell repertoires in COVID-19. Generated by immunoSEQ multiplex PCR, the TCRdb table keeps only in-frame clones and is missing some. This table has 250,000 to 350,000 clones, 85% to 90% appearing once. What was sequenced was peripheral blood. The receptors stem from a woman aged 25 to 39 with COVID-19, enrolled during active disease.

This clone was observed a single time. The chain has TRBV28 and TRBJ2-7, with TRBD1 as a possible D gene (5 bases). Between the trimmed V and J ends, which lost 3 bases and 6 bases, there was a span of 15 bases. The CDR3 runs to 14 residues. CDR1 MDHEN and CDR2 SYDVKM come from the germline V gene. CDR3 coding DNA: TGTGCCAGCAGTTTGACAGTCCCCCTCCTCGAGCAGTACTTC. Protein product: CASSLTVPLLEQYF.

The V call is TRBV5-1, the J call TRBJ2-1, with 7 bases lining up with TRBD2. J was trimmed by 6 bases and V by 0 bases; bases with no gene match: 9. CDR3 length equals 16 residues. Germline CDR1 is SGHRS and CDR2 is YFSETQ. The CDR3: CASSLDLAGKTNEQFF. The CDR3 coding sequence is TGCGCCAGCAGCTTGGATTTAGCGGGCAAAACCAATGAGCAGTTCTTC. The whole variable domain, remainder taken from reference TRBV5-1 and TRBJ2-1, is KAGVTQTPRYLIKTRGQQVTLSCSPISGHRSVSWYQQTPGQGLQFLFEYFSETQRNKGNFPGRFSGRQFSNSRSEMNVSTLELGDSALYLCASSLDLAGKTNEQFFGPGTRLTVL.

This chain uses TRBV7-9 with TRBJ2-7; D is perhaps TRBD2 (6 bases). V dropped 1 base and J dropped 6 bases, with 7 bases sitting between them. Germline assignment: CDR1 SEHNR and CDR2 FQNEAQ (reference sequence). This CDR3 has 12 residues. CDR3 DNA sequence: TGTGCCAGCAGCTTAGGTAGCGGCGAGCAGTACTTC. This encodes CASSLGSGEQYF. Full variable domain (remainder filled in from reference TRBV7-9 and TRBJ2-7): DTGVSQNPRHKITKRGQNVTFRCDPISEHNRLYWYRQTLGQGPEFLTYFQNEAQLEKSRLLSDRFSAERPKGSFSTLEIQRTEQGDSAMYLCASSLGSGEQYFGPGTRLTVT.

This clone is a singleton in its sample. The chain links TRBV7-2 to TRBJ2-1, with 16 nucleotides matching TRBD2. The V segment lost 1 base and the J segment 7 bases; nucleotides outside the gene matches: 4. CDR1 SGHTA and CDR2 FQGNSA come from the germline V gene. The CDR3 is 17 residues long. The CDR3 region is CASSLEGTSGRANEQFF. Written as DNA, the CDR3 is TGTGCCAGCAGCTTAGAAGGGACTAGCGGGAGGGCGAATGAGCAGTTCTTC. Using reference TRBV7-2 and TRBJ2-1 for the parts outside the CDR3, the full variable domain is GAGVSQSPSNKVTEKGKDVELRCDPISGHTALYWYRQSLGQGLEFLIYFQGNSAPDKSGLPSDRFSAERTGGSVSTLTIQRTQQEDSAVYLCASSLEGTSGRANEQFFGPGTRLTVL.

The CDR3 region has the DNA TGTGCCAGCATTCCGGGGACAGGGAACACCGGGGAGCTGTTTTTT. Translated, it gives CASIPGTGNTGELFF. The gene calls are TRBV6-6 and TRBJ2-2; 8 bases are a match to TRBD1. CDR3 size: 15 residues. V lost 7 bases and J lost 1; bases outside the gene matches: 5. From germline, CDR1 is MNHNY and CDR2 SVGAGI (reference sequence).

This chain uses TRBV27 with TRBJ1-3; 7 nucleotides line up with TRBD1. The CDR3 spans 13 residues. Germline-derived CDR1 and CDR2 are MNHEY and SMNVEV (reference sequence). J lost 8 bases, V lost 4 bases, and 5 bases had no gene match. The CDR3 is CASSSGRGDTIYF. CDR3 sequence (DNA): TGTGCCAGCAGTTCCGGCAGGGGGGACACCATATATTTT.

The gene calls are TRBV28 and TRBJ2-3, with 7 bases aligning to TRBD2. The CDR3 has 15 amino acids. V lost 3 bases to trimming and J lost 1 base; unmatched junction nucleotides: 4. Germline lookup yields CDR1 MDHEN and CDR2 SYDVKM. Written as DNA, the CDR3 is TGTGCCAGCAGTTTTGCGGGAGATGGCACAGATACGCAGTATTTT. Translation: CASSFAGDGTDTQYF.

The chain is built from TRBV10-2 and TRBJ1-2; D may be TRBD1 (6 bases). Deletions cut 3 bases from V and 7 bases from J, with 15 bases between. There are 14 residues in the CDR3. The germline CDR1 and CDR2 sequences are WSHSY and SAAADI. Written as DNA, the CDR3 is TGCGCCAGCAGTGATCCGCAGGGGATTCCTGGCTACACCTTC. It translates to CASSDPQGIPGYTF.

The rearrangement joins TRBV30 to TRBJ2-2; TRBD2 agrees at 10 bases. Germline V gene lookup returns CDR1 GTSNPN and CDR2 SVGIG (reference sequence). The CDR3 spans 15 residues. The CDR3 region has the DNA TGTGCTTGGCGAAAGCGGGAGGGCGGCACCGGGGAGCTGTTTTTT. This codes for CAWRKREGGTGELFF.

The rearrangement uses TRBV19 and TRBJ2-1, with 8 positions matching TRBD2. The germline gives CDR1 LNHDA, CDR2 SQIVND (reference sequence). CDR3 length: 15 residues. V lost 6 bases and J lost 6; bases outside the gene matches: 10. The CDR3 bases are TGTGCCAGTAGCCGAATAGCGGGACCCTTCAATGAGCAGTTCTTC. It codes for CASSRIAGPFNEQFF. Drawing the rest from reference TRBV19 and TRBJ2-1, the complete variable domain is DGGITQSPKYLFRKEGQNVTLSCEQNLNHDAMYWYRQDPGQGLRLIYYSQIVNDFQKGDIAEGYSVSREKKESFPLTVTSAQKNPTAFYLCASSRIAGPFNEQFFGPGTRLTVL.

The rearrangement joins TRBV5-8 to TRBJ1-1; 8 bases map to TRBD1. The CDR3 is 14 amino acids. Germline values: CDR1 SGHTS, CDR2 YDEGEE. Losses at the gene ends were 4 bases for V and 0 bases for J; bases not matched to a gene: 2. The CDR3 DNA sequence: TGTGCCAGCAGCCGGGGACAGGTGAACACTGAAGCTTTCTTT. Translating gives CASSRGQVNTEAFF.

The rearrangement links TRBV18 to TRBJ1-1, with 9 nucleotides matching TRBD1. The junction had 6 bases not matched to a gene; V was cut back by 2 bases and J by 5 bases. The CDR3 loop spans 15 amino acids. Germline V gives CDR1 KGHSH, CDR2 LQKENI. The CDR3 region is CASSPNRGQGTEAFF. The CDR3 region has the DNA TGTGCCAGCTCACCAAACAGGGGGCAGGGTACTGAAGCTTTCTTT.

The CDR3 loop reads CASNSGLAGRKTQYF. The CDR3 DNA reads TGTGCCAGCAATTCGGGACTAGCGGGTCGTAAGACCCAGTACTTC. The V and J genes are TRBV28 and TRBJ2-5, with 12 bases that match TRBD2. The CDR3 covers 15 residues. J gave up 6 bases and V 7 bases, and 9 bases lay outside the gene matches. The germline CDR1 and CDR2 sequences are MDHEN and SYDVKM.

This sequence joins TRBV5-1 and TRBJ1-3, with 10 bases lining up with TRBD1. The trim removed 3 bases at V and 5 bases at J, leaving 5 bases unmatched. The CDR3 consists of 15 residues. The germline CDR1 and CDR2 sequences are SGHRS and YFSETQ. CDR3 amino acids: CASSSEGQGRNTIYF. The DNA for the CDR3 is TGCGCCAGCAGCTCCGAGGGACAGGGGAGAAACACCATATATTTT.

This chain links TRBV18 with TRBJ2-1; D may be TRBD2 (6 bases). Trimming removed 2 bases from V and 2 bases from J, with 16 bases in between. Germline V gene data show CDR1 as KGHSH and CDR2 as LQKENI. The length of the CDR3 is 17 residues. As DNA, the CDR3 is TGTGCCAGCTCACCAGGGGCGTGGCGGGGAACCTACAATGAGCAGTTCTTC. Its protein product is CASSPGAWRGTYNEQFF.

The chain is built from TRBV7-2 and TRBJ1-5; D remains ambiguous. Germline V gene lookup returns CDR1 SGHTA and CDR2 FQGNSA. This CDR3 is built from 13 residues. Trimming cost V 6 bases and J 5 bases, with 11 bases left between them. The CDR3 nucleotides read TGTGCCAGCAGTCGTACTTCGGATCAGCCCCAGCATTTT. Its protein product is CASSRTSDQPQHF.

This rearrangement joins TRBV7-2 to TRBJ2-3; D call uncertain. Looked up from germline, CDR1 is SGHTA and CDR2 is FQGNSA. The CDR3 contains 11 residues. Deletions cut 3 bases from V and 5 bases from J, with 3 bases between. In DNA form, the CDR3 reads TGTGCCAGCAGCTTTAGAGATACGCAGTATTTT. Translation: CASSFRDTQYF.

V and J are TRBV30 and TRBJ1-2; 7 positions match TRBD1. CDR1 and CDR2 (germline): GTSNPN, SVGIG (reference sequence). V lost 0 bases and J lost 7; bases outside the gene matches: 8. The CDR3 is 14 residues long. Written as DNA, the CDR3 is TGTGCCTGGAGTGTAGGGTCAGGGGGTCTTGGCTACACCTTC. Translated, it gives CAWSVGSGGLGYTF.

The chain employs TRBV14 and TRBJ2-1; 9 bases align to TRBD2. The ends lost 10 bases at V and 6 bases at J; junction bases unmatched: 13. This CDR3 region has 15 residues. Germline assignment: CDR1 SGHDN and CDR2 FVKESK. The CDR3 region is CAINSLREGFNEQFF. The CDR3 DNA reads TGTGCCATCAACTCTTTGCGGGAGGGCTTCAATGAGCAGTTCTTC.

This sequence joins TRBV7-7 and TRBJ2-5; a possible D gene is TRBD1 (6 bases). CDR3 size: 13 residues. Germline V gene data show CDR1 as SSHAT and CDR2 as FNYEAQ (reference sequence). V dropped 5 bases and J dropped 2 bases, with 9 bases sitting between them. The CDR3 loop reads CASSRGQQETQYF. The CDR3 bases are TGTGCCAGCAGCAGAGGACAGCAAGAGACCCAGTACTTC.

The rearrangement joins TRBV7-9 to TRBJ2-7; maybe TRBD2 (6 bases). V shed 5 bases and J shed 3 bases, with 20 bases lying between them. CDR1 is SEHNR and CDR2 is FQNEAQ in the germline V gene (reference sequence). The CDR3 length is 16 residues. CDR3 protein: CASSMNSGPMIYEQYF. CDR3 sequence (DNA): TGTGCCAGCAGCATGAACAGCGGGCCTATGATCTACGAGCAGTACTTC. Looking up the rest from reference TRBV7-9 and TRBJ2-7 gives the full variable domain: DTGVSQNPRHKITKRGQNVTFRCDPISEHNRLYWYRQTLGQGPEFLTYFQNEAQLEKSRLLSDRFSAERPKGSFSTLEIQRTEQGDSAMYLCASSMNSGPMIYEQYFGPGTRLTVT.

The chain combines TRBV18 with TRBJ1-5; 7 bases align to TRBD1. V shed 6 bases, J shed 2 bases, and the junction held 10 bases outside the gene matches. CDR3 length: 16 amino acids. Germline V CDR1 and CDR2: KGHSH, LQKENI. CDR3 amino acids: CASSPKGAGGNQPQHF. The CDR3 DNA reads as TGTGCCAGCTCGCCCAAGGGGGCCGGGGGCAATCAGCCCCAGCATTTT. Variable domain in full (rest from reference TRBV18 and TRBJ1-5): NAGVMQNPRHLVRRRGQEARLRCSPMKGHSHVYWYRQLPEEGLKFMVYLQKENIIDESGMPKERFSAEFPKEGPSILRIQQVVRGDSAAYFCASSPKGAGGNQPQHFGDGTRLSIL.